Sequencing of this T cell receptor (beta chain) was carried out in a study of OX40 agonist ivuxolimab in advanced cancers. Overall study context: Patients were dosed with the agonistic anti-OX40 (CD134) antibody ivuxolimab. Intravenous ivuxolimab at 0.01 to 10 mg/kg was given to patients every 2 weeks.

Some clones are missing from TCRdb's copy, which holds only in-frame ones; the method was immunoSEQ multiplex PCR. The data hold some 66,000 clones, with nearly 90% observed a single time. On cycle 4 day 1 and cycle 7 day 1, as well as at baseline, blood was sampled. Specimen: CD4+ or CD8+ T cells sorted from blood, collected in a trial of the OX40 agonist ivuxolimab. The clonotype was recovered from an adult with an advanced solid tumor such as melanoma, head and neck, liver or kidney cancer.

Here the CDR3 reads CATSRDWGDGADTQYF. CDR3 nucleotide sequence: TGTGCCACCAGCAGAGATTGGGGGGACGGGGCAGATACGCAGTATTTT. The V call is TRBV15, the J call TRBJ2-3; TRBD2 is a possible D gene (6 bases). The CDR3 loop spans 16 amino acids. The germline V and J ends were trimmed by 0 bases and 4 bases, with 14 bases remaining between them. CDR1 and CDR2 from the germline V gene are LNHNV and YYDKDF (reference sequence).